One and the same sample provided the 14 T cell receptor beta chains below, sequenced in a study of cytomegalovirus exposure and HLA in healthy donors. PCR amplification relied on 60 Vbeta primers (plus 13 Jbeta primers). Sequencing was performed with immunoSEQ multiplex PCR; in TCRdb, only in-frame clones are kept and a portion is missing. The sample records approximately 120,000 clones, about 80% being singletons. The material sequenced was PBMCs. The receptors here all came from a woman aged 40 to 50 in good health and CMV-seropositive.

The chain is built from TRBV6-6 and TRBJ1-1; no clear D gene. Trimming stripped 2 bases from V and 2 bases from J, with 9 bases between. CDR3 length equals 14 residues. Germline V gene lookup returns CDR1 MNHNY and CDR2 SVGAGI (reference sequence). Here the CDR3 reads CASSYLGINTEAFF. CDR3 bases: TGTGCCAGCAGTTACCTCGGGATAAACACTGAAGCTTTCTTT.

This clone came up a few times. CDR3: CASSPGQVNTEAFF. The CDR3 DNA is TGTGCCAGCAGCCCTGGACAGGTGAACACTGAAGCTTTCTTT. The chain links TRBV7-9 to TRBJ1-1, with 7 positions matching TRBD1. The junction had 3 bases not matched to a gene; V was cut back by 5 bases and J by 0 bases. This CDR3 is 14 amino acids long. Germline CDR1 SEHNR, CDR2 FQNEAQ (reference sequence).

The CDR3 region has the DNA TGTGCCAGCAGTGACAGGGAGGGGTCACCCCTCCACTTT. Translated: CASSDREGSPLHF. The chain couples TRBV2 to TRBJ1-6; D may be TRBD1 (5 bases). Germline V gives CDR1 SNHLY, CDR2 FYNNEI. The V and J ends lost 3 bases and 10 bases respectively, with 10 bases between them. The CDR3 length is 13 residues.

Written as DNA, the CDR3 is TGTGCCAGCACTATAACCGGGACACCGAACACTGAAGCTTTCTTT. The encoded protein is CASTITGTPNTEAFF. The chain recombines TRBV2 with TRBJ1-1; a weak D match, TRBD1 (6 bases). This CDR3 spans 15 amino acids. Germline V CDR1 and CDR2: SNHLY, FYNNEI. V was clipped by 7 bases and J by 1 base, with 16 bases between them. Full variable domain (remainder filled in from reference TRBV2 and TRBJ1-1): EPEVTQTPSHQVTQMGQEVILRCVPISNHLYFYWYRQILGQKVEFLVSFYNNEISEKSEIFDDQFSVERPDGSNFTLKIRSTKLEDSAMYFCASTITGTPNTEAFFGQGTRLTVV.

This rearrangement joins TRBV5-4 to TRBJ2-7; D is possibly TRBD2 (5 bases). This CDR3 has 14 amino acids. Germline V gene sequence: CDR1 SGHNT, CDR2 YYREEE (reference sequence). Trimming took 0 bases from V and 5 from J, leaving 12 bases between them. CDR3 coding DNA: TGTGCCAGCAGCTTGGTTGGACTTCTCAACGAGCAGTACTTC. Its protein is CASSLVGLLNEQYF.

The chain recombines TRBV28 with TRBJ1-1; TRBD1 aligns across 8 bases. CDR1 MDHEN and CDR2 SYDVKM come from the germline V gene. This CDR3 spans 12 amino acids. After removal of 4 bases from V and 13 bases from J, the junction contained 8 bases not matched to a gene. For the CDR3, the DNA is TGTGCCAGCAGTTCGGACAGGGCTTGGGTTTTCTTT. This translates into CASSSDRAWVFF.

This chain connects TRBV6-5 to TRBJ1-1, with 8 bases fitting TRBD1. Trimming took 5 bases from V and 1 from J; bases not matched to a gene: 6. Germline V gene sequence: CDR1 MNHEY, CDR2 SVGAGI. This CDR3 has 15 amino acids. The CDR3 here is CASSPTTGGNTEAFF. DNA of the CDR3: TGTGCCAGCAGTCCGACTACAGGGGGGAACACTGAAGCTTTCTTT.

The chain recombines TRBV19 with TRBJ2-2, with 16 bases aligning to TRBD2. J gave up 1 base and V 5 bases, and 7 bases lay outside the gene matches. Germline V lookup: CDR1 LNHDA, CDR2 SQIVND (reference sequence). This CDR3 comprises 19 residues. CDR3 amino acids: CASSSGLAGGIGNTGELFF. CDR3 coding DNA: TGTGCCAGTAGTTCGGGACTAGCGGGGGGGATTGGGAACACCGGGGAGCTGTTTTTT.

The chain recombines TRBV6-5 with TRBJ1-6, with TRBD1 matching 8 bases. This CDR3 spans 15 amino acids. With V trimmed by 10 bases and J by 5 bases, 10 bases remained unmatched. Germline loops: CDR1 MNHEY, CDR2 SVGAGI. The CDR3 region has the DNA TGTGCCACCAAGGACAGGGTTGGCGATAATTCACCCCTCCACTTT. Residues: CATKDRVGDNSPLHF.

This clone was picked up a small number of times. This rearrangement joins TRBV27 to TRBJ2-6, with D hard to call. V was clipped by 5 bases and J by 4 bases, with 12 bases between them. This CDR3 spans 15 amino acids. Per germline, CDR1 MNHEY and CDR2 SMNVEV (reference sequence). The CDR3 DNA reads TGTGCCAGCAGTGTCTTCAACACAGGGGCCAACGTCCTGACTTTC. Amino acids: CASSVFNTGANVLTF. The full variable domain, completed using reference TRBV27 and TRBJ2-6, is EAQVTQNPRYLITVTGKKLTVTCSQNMNHEYMSWYRQDPGLGLRQIYYSMNVEVTDKGDVPEGYKVSRKEKRNFPLILESPSPNQTSLYFCASSVFNTGANVLTFGAGSRLTVL.

The rearrangement uses TRBV5-1 and TRBJ2-2; TRBD1 aligns across 7 bases. The CDR3 sequence is 15 residues long. Germline V gene sequence: CDR1 SGHRS, CDR2 YFSETQ. J lost 5 bases, V lost 5 bases, and 9 bases had no gene match. CDR3 region: CASRPEGAGTGELFF. In nucleotides, the CDR3 is TGCGCCAGCAGGCCCGAGGGGGCAGGAACCGGGGAGCTGTTTTTT.

This clone was seen only a few times. This chain connects TRBV6-5 to TRBJ1-6; 7 bases fit TRBD1. The CDR3 extends over 15 amino acids. J gave up 6 bases and V 5 bases, and 7 bases lay outside the gene matches. CDR1 and CDR2 (germline): MNHEY, SVGAGI. The CDR3 nucleotides read TGTGCCAGCAGTCGACAGGGAGTGGGTAATTCACCCCTCCACTTT. Its translation is CASSRQGVGNSPLHF.

This sequence joins TRBV20-1 and TRBJ2-7, with D tentatively TRBD2 (5 bases). V was cut by 5 bases and J by 2 bases, with 7 bases left in between. Germline values: CDR1 DFQATT, CDR2 SNEGSKA (reference sequence). CDR3 length: 11 amino acids. The CDR3 protein is CSAAGTYEQYF. CDR3 bases: TGCAGTGCTGCCGGGACCTACGAGCAGTACTTC.

The DNA of the CDR3 is TGTGCCAGCAGCGCGAGGGACAGTATGAATCAGCCCCAGCATTTT. Translating gives CASSARDSMNQPQHF. J is TRBJ1-5 and V is TRBV6-1; 7 nucleotides match TRBD1. Trimming removed 6 bases from V and 4 bases from J; junction bases left unmatched: 9. Germline assignment: CDR1 MNHNS and CDR2 SASEGT. The CDR3 runs 15 residues.